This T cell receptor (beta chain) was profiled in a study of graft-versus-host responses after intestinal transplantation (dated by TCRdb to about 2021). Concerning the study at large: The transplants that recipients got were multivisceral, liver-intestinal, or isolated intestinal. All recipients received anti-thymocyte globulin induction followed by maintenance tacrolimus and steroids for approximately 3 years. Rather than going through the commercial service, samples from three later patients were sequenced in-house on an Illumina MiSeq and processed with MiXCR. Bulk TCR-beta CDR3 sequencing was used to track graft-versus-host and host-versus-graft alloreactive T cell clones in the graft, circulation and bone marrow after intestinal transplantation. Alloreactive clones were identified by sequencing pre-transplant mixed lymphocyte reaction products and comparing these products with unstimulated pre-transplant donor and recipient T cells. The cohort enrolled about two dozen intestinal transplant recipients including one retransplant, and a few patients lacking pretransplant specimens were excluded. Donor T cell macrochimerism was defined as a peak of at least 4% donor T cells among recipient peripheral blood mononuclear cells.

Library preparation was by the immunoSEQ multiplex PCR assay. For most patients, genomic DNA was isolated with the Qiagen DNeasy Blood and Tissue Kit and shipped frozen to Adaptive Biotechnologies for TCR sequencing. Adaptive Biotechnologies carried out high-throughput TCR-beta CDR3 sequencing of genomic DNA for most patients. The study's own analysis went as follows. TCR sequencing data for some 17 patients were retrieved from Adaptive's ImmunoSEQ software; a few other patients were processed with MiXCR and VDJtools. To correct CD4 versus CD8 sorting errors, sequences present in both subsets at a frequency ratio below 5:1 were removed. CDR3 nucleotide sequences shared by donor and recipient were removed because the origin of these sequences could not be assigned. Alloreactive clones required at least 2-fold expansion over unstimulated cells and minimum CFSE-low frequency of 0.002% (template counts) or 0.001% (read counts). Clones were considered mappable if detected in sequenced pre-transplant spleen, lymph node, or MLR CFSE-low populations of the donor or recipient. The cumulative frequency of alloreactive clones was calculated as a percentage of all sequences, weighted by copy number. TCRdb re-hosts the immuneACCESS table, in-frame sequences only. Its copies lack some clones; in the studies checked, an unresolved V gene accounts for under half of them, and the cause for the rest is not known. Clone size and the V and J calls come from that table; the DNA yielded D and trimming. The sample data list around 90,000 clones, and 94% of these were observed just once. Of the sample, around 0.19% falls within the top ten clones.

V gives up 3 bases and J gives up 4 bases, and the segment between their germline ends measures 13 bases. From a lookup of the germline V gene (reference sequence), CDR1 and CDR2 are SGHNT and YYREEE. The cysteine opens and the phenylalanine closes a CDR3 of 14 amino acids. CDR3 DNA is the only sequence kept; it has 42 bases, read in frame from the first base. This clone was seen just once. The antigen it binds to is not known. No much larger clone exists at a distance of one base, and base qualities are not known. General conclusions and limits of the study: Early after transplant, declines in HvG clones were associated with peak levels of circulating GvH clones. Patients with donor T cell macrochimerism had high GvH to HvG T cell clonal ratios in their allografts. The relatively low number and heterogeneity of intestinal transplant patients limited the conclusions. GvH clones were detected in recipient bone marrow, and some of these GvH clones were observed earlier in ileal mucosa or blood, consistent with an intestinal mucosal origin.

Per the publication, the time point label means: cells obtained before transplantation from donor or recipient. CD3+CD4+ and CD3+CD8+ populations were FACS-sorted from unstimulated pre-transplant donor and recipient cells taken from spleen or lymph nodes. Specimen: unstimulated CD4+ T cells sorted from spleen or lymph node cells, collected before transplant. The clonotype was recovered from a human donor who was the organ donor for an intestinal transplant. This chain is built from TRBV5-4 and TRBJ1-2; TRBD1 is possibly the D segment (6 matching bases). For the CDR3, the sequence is CASSYSDRSYGYTF. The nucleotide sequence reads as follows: TGTGCCAGCAGCTATAGCGACAGGAGCTATGGCTACACCTTC.